A single sample gave rise to the 13 T cell receptor beta chains below, sequenced in a study of blood T cell repertoires in COVID-19. Assay used: immunoSEQ multiplex PCR; TCRdb lists only in-frame clones, some missing. The data hold 35,000 to 40,000 clones, with around 90% observed a single time. Sequenced sample: peripheral blood. These receptors were collected from a man aged 70 or older with acute or convalescent COVID-19.

The chain has TRBV9 and TRBJ2-7, with D possibly being TRBD2 (6 bases). Germline V gene sequence: CDR1 SGDLS, CDR2 YYNGEE. This CDR3 region has 16 residues. Trimming pared 0 bases from V and 3 bases from J, leaving 16 bases between. The CDR3 region has the DNA TGTGCCAGCAGCGTAGCCCCCGGGACTGATTACTACGAGCAGTACTTC. Protein sequence: CASSVAPGTDYYEQYF.

This clone was seen a handful of times. This sample includes further DNA sequences coding for the same CDR3. V usage is TRBV7-9 and J usage is TRBJ1-4; D unresolved. Looked up from germline, CDR1 is SEHNR and CDR2 is FQNEAQ (reference sequence). Trimming took 1 base from V and 7 from J, leaving 4 bases between them. The CDR3 runs to 12 residues. The CDR3: CASSLVREKLFF. In nucleotides, the CDR3 is TGTGCCAGCAGCTTAGTTCGTGAAAAACTGTTTTTT.

This clone has only one observation. The chain uses TRBV18 and TRBJ1-1; D ambiguous. The germline CDR1 and CDR2 sequences are KGHSH and LQKENI. The CDR3 consists of 13 residues. The V end lost 3 bases, the J end lost 1 base, and 6 bases lay between the germline ends. The CDR3 coding sequence is TGTGCCAGCTCACCTTTAGAGAACACTGAAGCTTTCTTT. Amino acids: CASSPLENTEAFF.

The chain combines TRBV11-2 with TRBJ2-7; TRBD1 might be the D (6 bases). The V end lost 1 base, the J end lost 0 bases, and 13 bases lay between the germline ends. The germline V gene has CDR1 SGHAT and CDR2 FQNNGV. This CDR3 is 16 amino acids long. The CDR3 loop reads CASSLGGGGPSYEQYF. CDR3 sequence (DNA): TGTGCCAGCAGCTTAGGGGGTGGGGGCCCCTCCTACGAGCAGTACTTC.

The chain joins TRBV27 to TRBJ2-5, with D possibly being TRBD2 (6 bases). Per germline, CDR1 MNHEY and CDR2 SMNVEV (reference sequence). Deletions cut 2 bases from V and 5 bases from J, with 9 bases between. This CDR3 is built from 13 residues. The CDR3 sequence: CASSLTRGETQYF. The CDR3 DNA reads TGTGCCAGCAGTTTAACCCGGGGGGAGACCCAGTACTTC.

The CDR3 protein is CASSFRDSGNTIYF. The CDR3 coding sequence is TGTGCCAGCAGCTTCAGGGACTCTGGAAACACCATATATTTT. The rearrangement uses TRBV7-9 and TRBJ1-3; possibly TRBD1 for D (5 bases). The CDR3 has 14 amino acids. Germline loops: CDR1 SEHNR, CDR2 FQNEAQ (reference sequence). V dropped 3 bases and J dropped 0 bases, with 6 bases sitting between them. Using reference TRBV7-9 and TRBJ1-3 for the parts outside the CDR3, the full variable domain is DTGVSQNPRHKITKRGQNVTFRCDPISEHNRLYWYRQTLGQGPEFLTYFQNEAQLEKSRLLSDRFSAERPKGSFSTLEIQRTEQGDSAMYLCASSFRDSGNTIYFGEGSWLTVV.

The chain combines TRBV4-3 with TRBJ2-2, with TRBD1 identical over 9 bases. Looked up from germline, CDR1 is LGHNA and CDR2 is YSLEER. This CDR3 has 17 residues. Trimming cost V 3 bases and J 1 base; bases outside gene matches: 6. CDR3: CASSQHPGQGNTGELFF. CDR3 nucleotides: TGCGCCAGCAGCCAGCACCCGGGACAGGGGAACACCGGGGAGCTGTTTTTT.

The gene calls are TRBV7-2 and TRBJ2-1, with TRBD1 as a possible D gene (6 bases). The V gene lost 3 bases and the J gene lost 7 bases, with 7 bases spanning the gap. Germline V gives CDR1 SGHTA, CDR2 FQGNSA. The length of the CDR3 is 12 residues. The CDR3: CASSFDRNEQFF. DNA for the CDR3: TGTGCCAGCAGCTTCGACAGGAATGAGCAGTTCTTC.

The rearrangement links TRBV7-8 to TRBJ1-3; D gene ambiguous. With 5 bases removed from V and 0 bases from J, the gap between germline ends came to 8 bases. This CDR3 contains 14 residues. From germline, CDR1 is SGHVS and CDR2 FQNEAQ. The CDR3 sequence: CASSPHGSGNTIYF. The CDR3 DNA sequence: TGTGCCAGCAGCCCCCACGGCTCTGGAAACACCATATATTTT.

The V gene is TRBV18, the J gene TRBJ2-3; D is possibly TRBD2 (6 bases). The V end was cut by 3 bases, the J end by 3 bases, with 10 bases between. The CDR3 is 14 amino acids. CDR1 KGHSH and CDR2 LQKENI come from the germline V gene. The CDR3 bases are TGTGCCAGCTCACCGGCGACTAGTACAGATACGCAGTATTTT. This sequence encodes CASSPATSTDTQYF.

The J gene is TRBJ2-7, the V gene TRBV7-9; D uncertain. CDR3 size: 12 residues. Trimming pared 5 bases from V and 11 bases from J, leaving 16 bases between. In germline, CDR1 is SEHNR, CDR2 FQNEAQ (reference sequence). This CDR3 is CASSPGSPLKYF. CDR3 DNA sequence: TGTGCCAGCAGCCCAGGAAGTCCCCTCAAGTACTTC.

J is TRBJ2-7 and V is TRBV14, with 9 bases matching TRBD2. Germline CDR1 reads SGHDN; CDR2 reads FVKESK. The ends lost 1 base at V and 3 bases at J; junction bases unmatched: 4. The CDR3 length is 15 residues. Here the CDR3 DNA reads TGTGCCAGCAGCCAAGGCCTAGCGGGAATCTACGAGCAGTACTTC. It encodes CASSQGLAGIYEQYF. The full variable domain, its missing parts supplied by reference TRBV14 and TRBJ2-7, is EAGVTQFPSHSVIEKGQTVTLRCDPISGHDNLYWYRRVMGKEIKFLLHFVKESKQDESGMPNNRFLAERTGGTYSTLKVQPAELEDSGVYFCASSQGLAGIYEQYFGPGTRLTVT.

This chain uses TRBV6-4 with TRBJ1-1, with D perhaps matching TRBD1 (5 bases). CDR1 and CDR2 (germline): MRHNA, SNTAGT. The CDR3 consists of 14 residues. The V gene lost 4 bases and the J gene lost 2 bases, with 11 bases spanning the gap. For the CDR3, the DNA is TGTGCCAGCAGTGCGGGGGGAGTAAACACTGAAGCTTTCTTT. It specifies CASSAGGVNTEAFF.